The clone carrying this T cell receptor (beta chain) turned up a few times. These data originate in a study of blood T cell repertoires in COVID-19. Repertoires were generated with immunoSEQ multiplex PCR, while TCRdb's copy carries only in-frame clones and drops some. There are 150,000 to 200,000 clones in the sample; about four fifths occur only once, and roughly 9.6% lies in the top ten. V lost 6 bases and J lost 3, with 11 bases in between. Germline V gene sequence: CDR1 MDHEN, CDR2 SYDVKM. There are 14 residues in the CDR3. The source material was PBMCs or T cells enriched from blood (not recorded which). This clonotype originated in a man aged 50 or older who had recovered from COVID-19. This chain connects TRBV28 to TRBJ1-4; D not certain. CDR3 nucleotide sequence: TGTGCCAGCAGCCTCGAAGCGGCTAATGAAAAACTGTTTTTT. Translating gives CASSLEAANEKLFF.